The TCR beta chain under discussion was sequenced for a study of T cell responses to AZD1222 COVID-19 vaccine. Clones were read by immunoSEQ multiplex PCR, and TCRdb kept only the in-frame ones, dropping some. The sample lists fewer than 110,000 clones, more than 75% seen once, with about 15% in the top ten. The sample was peripheral blood, taken on day 0 of AZD1222 vaccination. The TCR sequence derives from an adult in good health.

The CDR3 DNA follows: TGTGCCAGCAGATTGGGAGGCACGGACGAGCAGTACTTC. It is translated as CASRLGGTDEQYF. The V gene is TRBV28, the J gene TRBJ2-7; possibly TRBD2 for D (6 bases). CDR1 and CDR2 (germline): MDHEN, SYDVKM. The CDR3 contains 13 residues. V was shortened by 6 bases and J by 5 bases, with 14 bases between the two germline ends. The complete variable domain, with remaining parts taken from reference TRBV28 and TRBJ2-7, reads DVKVTQSSRYLVKRTGEKVFLECVQDMDHENMFWYRQDPGLGLRLIYFSYDVKMKEKGDIPEGYSVSREKKERFSLILESASTNQTSMYLCASRLGGTDEQYFGPGTRLTVT.